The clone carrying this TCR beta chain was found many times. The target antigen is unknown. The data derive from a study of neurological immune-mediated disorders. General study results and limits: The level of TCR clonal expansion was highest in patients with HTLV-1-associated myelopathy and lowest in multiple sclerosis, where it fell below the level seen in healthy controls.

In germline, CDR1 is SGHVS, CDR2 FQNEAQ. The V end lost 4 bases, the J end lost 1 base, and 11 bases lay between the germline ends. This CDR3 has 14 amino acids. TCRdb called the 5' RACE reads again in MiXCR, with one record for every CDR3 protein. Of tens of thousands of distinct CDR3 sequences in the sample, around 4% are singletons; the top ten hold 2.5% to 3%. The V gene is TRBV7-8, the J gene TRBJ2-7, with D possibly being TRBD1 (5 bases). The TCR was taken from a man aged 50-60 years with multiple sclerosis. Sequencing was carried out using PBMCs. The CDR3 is CASSSQAGSYEQYV. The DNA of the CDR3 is TGTGCCAGCAGCTCCCAAGCAGGGTCCTACGAGCAGTACGTC.